Below, one T cell receptor beta chain is given with its context. What it recognizes is unknown. Repertoires were generated with immunoSEQ multiplex PCR, while TCRdb's copy carries only in-frame clones and drops some. The data hold some 2,000,000 clones, with around 95% observed a single time. This entry is derived from a study of shared clonotypes between healthy human individuals. The CDR3 sequence is 16 residues long. V was pared by 5 bases and J by 0 bases, with 7 bases of the junction left unmatched. Germline CDR1 reads SEHNR; CDR2 reads FQNEAQ (reference sequence). Study-level points and caveats: Sample collection involved blood only; tissue repertoires are likely different.

The V gene is TRBV7-9, the J gene TRBJ2-7, with 10 bases identical to TRBD2. This TCR was sampled from a man younger than 35 in good health. Sequencing was carried out using naive CD4+ T cells sorted from blood. Subset indicated: CD45RA+ positively selected. Here the CDR3 reads CASSQTSGISSYEQYF. For the CDR3, the DNA is TGTGCCAGCAGCCAAACTAGCGGGATAAGCTCCTACGAGCAGTACTTC.